This T cell receptor (beta chain) was sequenced in a study of circulating tumor DNA in untreated peripheral T-cell lymphoma. Findings and caveats of the study: In 76% of patients, tumor-specific clonotypes were identified.

Regarding this clone: Its antigen is as yet unknown.

Using immunoSEQ multiplex PCR, the repertoire was profiled, and TCRdb retains in-frame clones only, with some absent. The sample includes roughly 2,300 clones, about 64% of them seen just once. Trimming took 8 bases from V and 2 from J, leaving 9 bases between them. The CDR3 sequence is 12 residues long. Per germline, CDR1 MDHEN and CDR2 SYDVKM. Tumor tissue was collected at baseline, before treatment began. This TCR was recovered from a human donor with peripheral T-cell lymphoma. V and J are TRBV28 and TRBJ1-1; D is perhaps TRBD1 (5 bases). Source material: tumor tissue. The CDR3 is CASRDSNTEAFF. The CDR3 bases are TGTGCCAGCCGAGACAGCAACACTGAAGCTTTCTTT.